A single sample is the source of the 32 T cell receptor beta chains below, sequenced in a study of T cell repertoires in cytomegalovirus infection. TCRdb re-called the reads with MiXCR, one entry per CDR3 protein. The sample comprises about 490,000 distinct CDR3 sequences, roughly 29% of which are singletons, and less than 15% rests with the top ten. Sequencing was performed on PBMCs. These receptors were obtained from a human donor in good health (CMV status not recorded). Some clones in this sample may be carry-over from other donors' samples.

This clonotype was seen at least ten times. The chain has TRBV7-6 and TRBJ2-1, with D perhaps TRBD2 (6 bases). From germline, CDR1 is SGHVS and CDR2 FNYEAQ. Trimming took 2 bases from V and 7 from J, leaving 27 bases between them. The CDR3 contains 19 residues. This CDR3 is CASSLNGVGRDRGANEQFF. The CDR3 coding sequence is TGTGCCAGCAGCTTAAATGGGGTCGGGCGGGACCGAGGGGCTAATGAGCAGTTCTTC. The complete variable domain, with remaining parts taken from reference TRBV7-6 and TRBJ2-1, reads GAGVSQSPRYKVTKRGQDVALRCDPISGHVSLYWYRQALGQGPEFLTYFNYEAQQDKSGLPNDRFSAERPEGSISTLTIQRTEQRDSAMYRCASSLNGVGRDRGANEQFFGPGTRLTVL.

This clonotype was seen a few times. The rearrangement joins TRBV6-1 to TRBJ1-1; 7 positions agree with TRBD1. V shed 6 bases, J shed 5 bases, and the junction held 6 bases outside the gene matches. From germline, CDR1 is MNHNS and CDR2 SASEGT. This CDR3 comprises 13 residues. The CDR3 loop reads CASREGARTEAFF. CDR3 DNA: TGTGCCAGCAGGGAGGGGGCGCGGACTGAAGCTTTCTTT.

The chain's CDR3 is CASSPSSQSSYNEQFF. The CDR3 region has the DNA TGTGCCAGCTCACCGAGCTCCCAAAGCTCCTACAATGAGCAGTTCTTC. J is TRBJ2-1 and V is TRBV18, with D uncertain. Trimming removed 3 bases from V and 0 bases from J, with 12 bases in between. The CDR3 totals 16 residues. Germline V gene data show CDR1 as KGHSH and CDR2 as LQKENI.

V gene TRBV7-9 combines with J gene TRBJ1-2; a weak D match, TRBD1 (6 bases). This CDR3 spans 13 amino acids. Germline CDR1 is SEHNR and CDR2 is FQNEAQ (reference sequence). Trimming pared 5 bases from V and 8 bases from J, leaving 15 bases between. The CDR3 bases are TGTGCCAGCAGCACCCAGGGGTTTTTAGGCTACACCTTC. This translates into CASSTQGFLGYTF.

This chain joins TRBV29-1 and TRBJ2-3; D possibly corresponds to TRBD1 (5 bases). The CDR3 loop spans 13 amino acids. Germline values: CDR1 SQVTM, CDR2 ANQGSEA. The V end was cut by 3 bases, the J end by 1 base, with 8 bases between. CDR3 sequence: CSVEKGGTDTQYF. The CDR3 DNA sequence: TGCAGCGTTGAGAAAGGGGGCACAGATACGCAGTATTTT.

This clonotype was observed a few times. The V and J genes are TRBV11-2 and TRBJ1-1, with D unclear. The germline V gene has CDR1 SGHAT and CDR2 FQNNGV. CDR3 size: 15 residues. The V and J ends lost 1 base and 10 bases respectively, with 19 bases between them. This chain's CDR3 is CASSLAVRGRVGAFF. The CDR3 coding sequence is TGTGCCAGCAGCTTAGCAGTAAGAGGAAGAGTGGGAGCTTTCTTT.

This clonotype has ten or more counts. The rearrangement uses TRBV12-3 or TRBV12-4 and TRBJ2-7; D unresolved. Trimming took 7 bases from V and 1 from J, leaving 11 bases between them. This CDR3 spans 13 amino acids. The CDR3 loop is CASTPSGSYEQYF. The DNA of the CDR3 is TGTGCCAGCACCCCCAGTGGTTCCTACGAGCAGTACTTC.

V usage is TRBV29-1 and J usage is TRBJ1-1; tentative D call: TRBD1 (6 bases). Germline V lookup: CDR1 SQVTM, CDR2 ANQGSEA. This CDR3 has 14 amino acids. Trimming cost V 4 bases and J 0 bases, with 12 bases left between them. CDR3 DNA: TGCAGCGTTGCTCAGGGGCGCTTGAACACTGAAGCTTTCTTT. Translation: CSVAQGRLNTEAFF.

The genes are TRBV6-2 or TRBV6-3 and TRBJ1-1; D gene unclear. Trimming took 5 bases from V and 8 from J, leaving 12 bases between them. The CDR3 has 12 residues. Germline V lookup: CDR1 MNHEY, CDR2 SVGEGT. This CDR3 is CASSPGPGEAFF. Here the CDR3 DNA reads TGTGCCAGCAGTCCAGGACCGGGAGAAGCTTTCTTT.

The chain combines TRBV12-3 or TRBV12-4 with TRBJ2-3; 10 bases map to TRBD2. Losses at the gene ends were 6 bases for V and 4 bases for J; bases not matched to a gene: 7. The CDR3 length is 15 residues. CDR3 bases: TGTGCCAGCAGCTCCCCGGGACTAGCGTCAGATACGCAGTATTTT. It specifies CASSSPGLASDTQYF.

The chain is built from TRBV6-2 or TRBV6-3 and TRBJ2-7, with 10 bases identical to TRBD2. The CDR3 consists of 16 residues. Looked up from germline, CDR1 is MNHEY and CDR2 is SVGEGT. V gave up 7 bases and J gave up 2 bases; unmatched junction bases: 11. CDR3 DNA: TGTGCCAGCATTAGTGCTAGCGGGAGTCGGGCCTACGAGCAGTACTTC. Translated, it gives CASISASGSRAYEQYF.

CDR3 nucleotides: TGTGCCAGCAGGACGACAGGGAGATACAATGAGCAGTTCTTC. It is translated as CASRTTGRYNEQFF. The chain carries TRBV2 and TRBJ2-1; 7 bases align to TRBD1. There are 14 residues in the CDR3. The V segment lost 6 bases and the J segment 4 bases; nucleotides outside the gene matches: 6. Germline CDR1 is SNHLY and CDR2 is FYNNEI.

J is TRBJ1-1 and V is TRBV25-1; the D gene is possibly TRBD1 (5 bases). This CDR3 region has 15 residues. CDR1 MGHDK and CDR2 SYGVNS come from the germline V gene. V was shortened by 3 bases and J by 3 bases, with 14 bases between the two germline ends. The CDR3 loop reads CASSEGGGRHTEAFF. CDR3 DNA: TGTGCCAGCAGTGAGGGGGGAGGGCGTCACACTGAAGCTTTCTTT.

This clonotype was detected a few times. The chain is built from TRBV11-3 and TRBJ2-3; 8 positions match TRBD2. Germline V CDR1 and CDR2: SGHNT, YENEEA. The V and J ends lost 1 base and 4 bases, in that order; junction bases with no gene match: 13. The CDR3 is 18 amino acids. CDR3 residues: CASSLVGSGRGRPDTQYF. In nucleotides, the CDR3 is TGTGCCAGCAGCTTAGTTGGATCCGGGAGGGGAAGGCCAGATACGCAGTATTTT.

This chain uses TRBV10-3 with TRBJ2-4; 7 bases line up with TRBD1. CDR1 and CDR2 from the germline V gene are ENHRY and SYGVKD. V gave up 4 bases and J gave up 7 bases; unmatched junction bases: 7. There are 14 residues in the CDR3. CDR3 bases: TGTGCCATCAGTGCCACAGGGGATTCGAACATTCAGTACTTC. This codes for CAISATGDSNIQYF.

This clonotype was recorded a few times. The junction departs from the called germline gene at one end, perhaps through a read error. This rearrangement joins TRBV29-1 to TRBJ2-2; the D call may be TRBD1 or TRBD2 (5 bases each). The CDR3 is 15 amino acids. Germline values: CDR1 SQVTM, CDR2 ANQGSEA. The CDR3 sequence is CGVRPGTVNTGELFF. CDR3 in DNA: TGCGGCGTCAGACCCGGGACGGTGAACACCGGGGAGCTGTTTTTT.

This clonotype occurred many times. V and J are TRBV12-3 or TRBV12-4 and TRBJ1-6, with unresolved D. The CDR3 is 18 amino acids. With 8 bases removed from V and 0 bases from J, the gap between germline ends came to 20 bases. The CDR3 is CASCLSHLFSSYNSPLHF. CDR3 DNA: TGTGCCAGCTGCCTAAGTCACTTATTCAGCTCCTATAATTCACCCCTCCACTTT.

This clonotype was counted ten times or more. CDR3 region: CASSSSTGSGEQFF. As DNA, the CDR3 is TGTGCCAGCAGCTCCTCGACCGGTTCTGGTGAGCAGTTCTTC. The chain is built from TRBV7-8 and TRBJ2-1; no definite D call. V was shortened by 4 bases and J by 9 bases, with 16 bases between the two germline ends. Germline lookup yields CDR1 SGHVS and CDR2 FQNEAQ. This CDR3 comprises 14 residues.

V usage is TRBV19 and J usage is TRBJ2-3; 11 bases match TRBD1. The trim removed 8 bases at V and 2 bases at J, leaving 3 bases unmatched. The CDR3 is made up of 14 amino acids. Germline-derived CDR1 and CDR2 are LNHDA and SQIVND (reference sequence). The CDR3: CASRTGGDTDTQYF. CDR3 sequence (DNA): TGTGCCAGTCGGACAGGGGGCGACACAGATACGCAGTATTTT.

This clonotype occurred a few times. V is TRBV3-1 and J is TRBJ2-7, with D possibly matching TRBD2 (7 bases). Trimming removed 0 bases at V and 8 bases at J, with 14 bases between. The length of the CDR3 is 14 residues. The germline V gene encodes CDR1 LGHDT and CDR2 YNNKEL (reference sequence). The CDR3 DNA reads as TGTGCCAGCAGCCAAGAGGGAGGGGGGACGAAGCAGTACTTC. This codes for CASSQEGGGTKQYF.

This clonotype has a count of ten or more. The V call is TRBV12-3 or TRBV12-4, the J call TRBJ2-2, with 7 bases identical to TRBD2. J was trimmed by 0 bases and V by 6 bases; bases with no gene match: 7. This CDR3 comprises 16 residues. The CDR3 loop is CASSKISGSNTGELFF. CDR3 in DNA: TGTGCCAGCAGCAAAATTAGCGGGTCGAACACCGGGGAGCTGTTTTTT.

A few counts support this clonotype. The chain has TRBV30 and TRBJ2-5; 10 positions agree with TRBD1. The CDR3 has 14 residues. Germline V gene lookup returns CDR1 GTSNPN and CDR2 SVGIG (reference sequence). V was clipped by 1 base and J by 5 bases; unmatched bases: 4. CDR3 coding DNA: TGTGCCTGGAGTGGCGGGACAGGGGACGAGACCCAGTACTTC. Its protein is CAWSGGTGDETQYF. The full variable domain, in which reference TRBV30 and TRBJ2-5 provide the parts outside the CDR3, is SQTIHQWPATLVQPVGSPLSLECTVEGTSNPNLYWYRQAAGRGLQLLFYSVGIGQISSEVPQNLSASRPQDRQFILSSKKLLLSDSGFYLCAWSGGTGDETQYFGPGTRLLVL.

The table lists this clonotype with many counts. V usage is TRBV7-8 and J usage is TRBJ2-5; TRBD2 aligns across 14 bases. V was clipped by 5 bases and J by 5 bases; unmatched bases: 10. This CDR3 contains 17 residues. Germline CDR1 is SGHVS and CDR2 is FQNEAQ. The CDR3 nucleotides read TGTGCCAGCAGCCGGGGACTAGCGGGAGAGGATTCGGAGACCCAGTACTTC. As protein: CASSRGLAGEDSETQYF.

This clonotype was found a few times. The chain carries TRBV25-1 and TRBJ1-2, with no clear D. CDR3 length: 14 amino acids. Germline loops: CDR1 MGHDK, CDR2 SYGVNS. V shed 4 bases and J shed 6 bases, with 15 bases lying between them. The CDR3 loop reads CASSGPGGPDGYTF. The CDR3 DNA is TGTGCCAGCAGTGGCCCGGGTGGCCCGGATGGCTACACCTTC.

This chain uses TRBV7-9 with TRBJ2-2; D call uncertain. This CDR3 comprises 15 residues. In germline, CDR1 is SEHNR, CDR2 FQNEAQ (reference sequence). Trimming pared 5 bases from V and 3 bases from J, leaving 13 bases between. The CDR3 loop reads CASSPRSRDTGELFF. The CDR3, as DNA: TGTGCCAGCAGCCCTCGTTCTCGAGACACCGGGGAGCTGTTTTTT.

This clonotype was found a few times. Just one base apart from a much larger clone, this may be a read error. This CDR3 reads CASSLTGSETQYF. The CDR3 nucleotides read TGTGCCAGCAGCTTGACAGGGAGCGAGACCCAGTACTTC. The chain uses TRBV5-6 and TRBJ2-5, with TRBD1 as a possible D gene (6 bases). The CDR3 spans 13 residues. The V gene lost 1 base and the J gene lost 5 bases, with 9 bases spanning the gap. CDR1 is SGHDT, CDR2 YYEEEE, per germline.

This clonotype has at least ten counts. J is TRBJ1-6 and V is TRBV7-2; the D gene is possibly TRBD1 (5 bases). This CDR3 spans 15 amino acids. Trimming took 4 bases from V and 7 from J, leaving 14 bases between them. Germline CDR1 SGHTA, CDR2 FQGNSA. In DNA, the CDR3 is TGTGCCAGCAGCTCCGATGGGGGTTTCAATTCACCCCTCCACTTT. Amino acid sequence: CASSSDGGFNSPLHF.

The DNA for the CDR3 is TGCGCCAGCAGCCCCACAAGGGACAGGGTCGGACAGCCCCAGCATTTT. Protein: CASSPTRDRVGQPQHF. V gene TRBV4-1 combines with J gene TRBJ1-5; TRBD1 matches 9 bases. Germline loops: CDR1 MGHRA, CDR2 YSYEKL. The CDR3 is 16 amino acids. The V segment lost 4 bases and the J segment 7 bases; nucleotides outside the gene matches: 11.

This rearrangement joins TRBV6-8 to TRBJ2-3, with TRBD2 as a possible D gene (6 bases). CDR3 length: 18 residues. Germline loops: CDR1 MNHGY, CDR2 SAAAGT. Deletions cut 0 bases from V and 3 bases from J, with 19 bases between. CDR3 sequence (DNA): TGTGCCAGCAGTTACTCGACTAGTAGCGGCCGGGGGACAGATACGCAGTATTTT. This gives the protein CASSYSTSSGRGTDTQYF.

This clonotype was detected only a few times. The chain joins TRBV29-1 to TRBJ1-1, with a weak D call TRBD1 (5 bases). Trimming left V 5 bases short and J 5 bases short, with 15 bases between. The CDR3 runs 13 residues. CDR1 and CDR2 (germline): SQVTM, ANQGSEA. CDR3 coding DNA: TGCAGCGTTTATTATTCGGGGGGTACTGAAGCTTTCTTT. It is translated as CSVYYSGGTEAFF.

The J gene is TRBJ2-5, the V gene TRBV12-3 or TRBV12-4, with 9 bases aligning to TRBD1. V lost 5 bases to trimming and J lost 4 bases; unmatched junction nucleotides: 8. This CDR3 has 15 residues. CDR3 coding DNA: TGTGCCAGCAGTATGCGATTGGACAGGGGAGAGACCCAGTACTTC. It encodes CASSMRLDRGETQYF.

The chain uses TRBV7-4 and TRBJ2-1; 9 bases align to TRBD1. Germline CDR1 is SGHVT and CDR2 is SQSDAQ. The V gene end was trimmed by 2 bases and the J gene end by 2 bases; junction bases not matched to a gene: 7. This CDR3 region has 17 residues. The CDR3 nucleotides are TGTGCCAGCAGCTTACCTCCGGGACAGGGTCCCTACAATGAGCAGTTCTTC. As protein: CASSLPPGQGPYNEQFF.